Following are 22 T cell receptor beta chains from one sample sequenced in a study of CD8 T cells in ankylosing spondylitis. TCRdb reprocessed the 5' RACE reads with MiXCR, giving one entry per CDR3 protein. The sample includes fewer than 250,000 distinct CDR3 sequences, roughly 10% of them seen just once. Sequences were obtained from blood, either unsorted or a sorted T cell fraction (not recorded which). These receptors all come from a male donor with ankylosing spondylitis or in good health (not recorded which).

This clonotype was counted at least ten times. This CDR3 is CASSLWTGGQETQYF. Here the CDR3 DNA reads TGTGCCAGCAGCTTATGGACAGGGGGCCAGGAGACCCAGTACTTC. The chain has TRBV7-9 and TRBJ2-5, with TRBD1 identical over 11 bases. Germline V gives CDR1 SEHNR, CDR2 FQNEAQ (reference sequence). The CDR3 covers 15 residues. J was trimmed by 5 bases and V by 2 bases; bases with no gene match: 4.

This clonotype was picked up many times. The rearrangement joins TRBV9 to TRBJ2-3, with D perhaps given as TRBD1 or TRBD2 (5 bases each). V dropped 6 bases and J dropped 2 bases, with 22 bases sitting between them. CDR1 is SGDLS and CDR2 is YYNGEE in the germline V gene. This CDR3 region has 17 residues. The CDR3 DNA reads TGTGCCAGCACCCAATATCGGGCTGAGGGACCCACAGATACGCAGTATTTT. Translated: CASTQYRAEGPTDTQYF.

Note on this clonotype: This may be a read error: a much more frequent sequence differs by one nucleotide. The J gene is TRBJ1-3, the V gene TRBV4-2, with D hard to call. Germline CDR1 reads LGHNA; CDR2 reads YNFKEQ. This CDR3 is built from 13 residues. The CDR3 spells CASSQEEGNIIYF. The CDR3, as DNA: TGTGCCAGCAGCCAAGAAGAAGGGAACATCATATATTTT.

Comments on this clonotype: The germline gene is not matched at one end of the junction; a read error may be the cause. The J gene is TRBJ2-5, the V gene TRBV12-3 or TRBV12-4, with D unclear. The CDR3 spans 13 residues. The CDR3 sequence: CAISLGPRETQYF. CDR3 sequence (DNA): TGTGCCATCAGTTTGGGCCCTAGGGAGACCCAGTACTTC.

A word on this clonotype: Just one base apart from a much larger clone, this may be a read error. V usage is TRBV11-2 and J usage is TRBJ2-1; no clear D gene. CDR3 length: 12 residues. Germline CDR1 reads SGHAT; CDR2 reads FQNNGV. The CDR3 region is CATSSAGNEQFF. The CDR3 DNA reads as TGTGCCACCAGCTCCGCTGGGAATGAGCAGTTCTTC.

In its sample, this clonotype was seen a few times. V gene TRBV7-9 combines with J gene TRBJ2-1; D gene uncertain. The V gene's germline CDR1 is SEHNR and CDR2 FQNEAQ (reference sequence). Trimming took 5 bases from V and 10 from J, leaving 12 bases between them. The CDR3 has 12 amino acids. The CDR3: CASSTPGLEQFF. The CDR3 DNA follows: TGTGCCAGCAGCACACCAGGTTTGGAGCAGTTCTTC.

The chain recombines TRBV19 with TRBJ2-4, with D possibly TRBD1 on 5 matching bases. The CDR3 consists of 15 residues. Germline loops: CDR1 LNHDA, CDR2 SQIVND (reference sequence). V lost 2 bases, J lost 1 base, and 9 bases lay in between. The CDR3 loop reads CASSIFKGAKNIQYF. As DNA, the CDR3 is TGTGCCAGTAGTATATTCAAGGGGGCCAAAAACATTCAGTACTTC.

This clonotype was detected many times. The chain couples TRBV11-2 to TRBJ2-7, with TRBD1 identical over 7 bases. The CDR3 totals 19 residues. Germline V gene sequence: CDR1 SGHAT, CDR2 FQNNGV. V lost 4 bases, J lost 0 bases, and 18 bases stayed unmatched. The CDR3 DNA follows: TGTGCCAGCAGCTCACTATTCAGACAGGGACCGAACCCCTCCTACGAGCAGTACTTC. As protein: CASSSLFRQGPNPSYEQYF. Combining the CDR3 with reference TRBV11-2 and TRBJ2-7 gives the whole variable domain EAGVAQSPRYKIIEKRQSVAFWCNPISGHATLYWYQQILGQGPKLLIQFQNNGVVDDSQLPKDRFSAERLKGVDSTLKIQPAKLEDSAVYLCASSSLFRQGPNPSYEQYFGPGTRLTVT.

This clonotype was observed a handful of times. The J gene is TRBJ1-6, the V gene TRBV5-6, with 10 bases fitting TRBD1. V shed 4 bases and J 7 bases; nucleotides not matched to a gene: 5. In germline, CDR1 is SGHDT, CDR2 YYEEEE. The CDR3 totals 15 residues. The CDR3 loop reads CASSGGQGTNSPLHF. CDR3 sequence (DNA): TGTGCCAGCAGCGGGGGACAGGGGACGAATTCACCCCTCCACTTT.

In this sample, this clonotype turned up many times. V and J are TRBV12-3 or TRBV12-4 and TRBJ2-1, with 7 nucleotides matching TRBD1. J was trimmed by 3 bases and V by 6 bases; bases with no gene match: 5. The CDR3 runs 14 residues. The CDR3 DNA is TGTGCCAGCAGGCAGGGGGAATACTACAATGAGCAGTTCTTC. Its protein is CASRQGEYYNEQFF.

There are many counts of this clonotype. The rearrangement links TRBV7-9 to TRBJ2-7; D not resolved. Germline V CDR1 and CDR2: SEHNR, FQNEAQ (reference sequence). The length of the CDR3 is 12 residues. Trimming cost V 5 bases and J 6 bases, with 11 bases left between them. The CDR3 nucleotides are TGTGCCAGCAGCCTAACTCAAGGCGAGCAGTACTTC. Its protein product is CASSLTQGEQYF.

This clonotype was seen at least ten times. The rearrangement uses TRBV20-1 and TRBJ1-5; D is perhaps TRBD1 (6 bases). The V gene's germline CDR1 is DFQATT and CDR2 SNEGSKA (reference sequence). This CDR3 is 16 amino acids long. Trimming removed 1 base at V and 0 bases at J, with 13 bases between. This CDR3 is CSARGGGGSSNQPQHF. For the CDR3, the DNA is TGCAGTGCTAGAGGGGGCGGGGGCAGTAGCAATCAGCCCCAGCATTTT.

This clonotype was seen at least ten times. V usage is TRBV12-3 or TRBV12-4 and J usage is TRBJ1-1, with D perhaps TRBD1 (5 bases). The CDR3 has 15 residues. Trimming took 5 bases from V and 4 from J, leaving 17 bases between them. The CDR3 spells CASSPRGRGGTEAFF. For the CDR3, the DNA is TGTGCCAGCAGTCCTCGGGGAAGGGGAGGCACTGAAGCTTTCTTT.

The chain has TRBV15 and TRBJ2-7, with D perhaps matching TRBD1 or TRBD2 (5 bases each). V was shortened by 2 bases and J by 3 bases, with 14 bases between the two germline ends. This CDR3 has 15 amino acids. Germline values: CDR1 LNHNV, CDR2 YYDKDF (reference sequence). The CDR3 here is CATSRPRDGYYEQYF. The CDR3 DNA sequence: TGTGCCACCAGCAGACCTAGGGACGGATACTACGAGCAGTACTTC.

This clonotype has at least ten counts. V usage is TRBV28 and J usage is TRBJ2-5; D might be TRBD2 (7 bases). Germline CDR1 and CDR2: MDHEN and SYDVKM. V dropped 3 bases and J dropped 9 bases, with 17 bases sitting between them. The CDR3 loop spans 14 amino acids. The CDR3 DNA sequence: TGTGCCAGCAGTTTCAGGCAGTTAGGGGGGGCCCAGTACTTC. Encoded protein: CASSFRQLGGAQYF.

The CDR3 region is CASRAGGGSGANVLTF. The CDR3 DNA reads TGTGCCAGCAGGGCAGGGGGTGGCTCTGGGGCCAACGTCCTGACTTTC. This sequence joins TRBV7-6 and TRBJ2-6; 7 nucleotides agree with TRBD1. The CDR3 runs 16 residues. The V gene's germline CDR1 is SGHVS and CDR2 FNYEAQ. Trimming at V came to 6 bases and at J to 0 bases, leaving 5 bases not matched to a gene.

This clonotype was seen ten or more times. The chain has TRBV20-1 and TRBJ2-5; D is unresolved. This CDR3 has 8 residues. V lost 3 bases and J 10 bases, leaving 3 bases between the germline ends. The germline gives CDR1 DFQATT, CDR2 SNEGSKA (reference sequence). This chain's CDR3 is CSASDQYF. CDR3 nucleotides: TGCAGTGCTAGTGACCAGTACTTC.

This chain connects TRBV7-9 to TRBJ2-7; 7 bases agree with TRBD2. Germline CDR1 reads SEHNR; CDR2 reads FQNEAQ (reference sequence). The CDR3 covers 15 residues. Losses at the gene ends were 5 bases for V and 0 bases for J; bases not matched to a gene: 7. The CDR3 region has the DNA TGTGCCAGCAGCCCCCGTGGACTAGTCTCCTACGAGCAGTACTTC. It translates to CASSPRGLVSYEQYF.

The CDR3 DNA follows: TGCGCCAGCAGTTTAAGTAGACAGGCTGACACTGAAGCTTTCTTT. Translated, it gives CASSLSRQADTEAFF. The chain combines TRBV5-1 with TRBJ1-1, with D tentatively TRBD1 (6 bases). Trimming cost V 5 bases and J 3 bases, with 17 bases left between them. This CDR3 is 15 amino acids long. The V gene's germline CDR1 is SGHRS and CDR2 YFSETQ.

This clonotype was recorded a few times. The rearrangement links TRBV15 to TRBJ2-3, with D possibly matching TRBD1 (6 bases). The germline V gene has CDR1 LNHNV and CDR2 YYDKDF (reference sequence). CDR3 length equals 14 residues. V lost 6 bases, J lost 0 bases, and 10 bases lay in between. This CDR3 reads CATRPGHSTDTQYF. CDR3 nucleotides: TGTGCCACCAGGCCGGGACACAGCACAGATACGCAGTATTTT.

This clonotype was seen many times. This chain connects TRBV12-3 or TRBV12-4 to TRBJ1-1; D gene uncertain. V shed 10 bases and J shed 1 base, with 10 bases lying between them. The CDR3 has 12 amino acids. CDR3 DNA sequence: TGTGCCACCAGCCCGGAGAACACTGAAGCTTTCTTT. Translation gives CATSPENTEAFF.

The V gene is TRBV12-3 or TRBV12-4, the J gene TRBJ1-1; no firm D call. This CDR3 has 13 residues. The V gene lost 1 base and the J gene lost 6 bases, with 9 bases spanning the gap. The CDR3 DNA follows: TGTGCCAGCAGTTTAGGGAACCCGGCTGAAGCTTTCTTT. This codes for CASSLGNPAEAFF.